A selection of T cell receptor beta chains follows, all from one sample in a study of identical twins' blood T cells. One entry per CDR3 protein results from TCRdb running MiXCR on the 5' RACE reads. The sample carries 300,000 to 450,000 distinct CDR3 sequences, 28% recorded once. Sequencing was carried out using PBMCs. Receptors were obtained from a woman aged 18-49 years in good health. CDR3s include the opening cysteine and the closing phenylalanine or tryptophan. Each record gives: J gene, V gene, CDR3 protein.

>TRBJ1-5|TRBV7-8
CASSLIGAANQPQHF
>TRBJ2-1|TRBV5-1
CASSFGDYNEQFF
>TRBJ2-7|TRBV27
CASSFIAGVKEQYF
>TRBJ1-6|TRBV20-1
CSARDLQGSSYNSPLHF
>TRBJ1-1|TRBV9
CASSVSGTRDTEAFF
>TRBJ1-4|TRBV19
CASSIRWDEKLFF
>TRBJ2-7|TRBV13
CASSLEGSGGSYEQYF
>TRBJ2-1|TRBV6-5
CASSSTRDNEQFF
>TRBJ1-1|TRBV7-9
CAGRDTTSNTEAFF
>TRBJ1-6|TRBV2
CASEITGESPLHF
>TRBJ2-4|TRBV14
CASSLGQGAPKNIQYF
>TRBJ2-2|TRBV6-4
CASSRDRDTGELFF
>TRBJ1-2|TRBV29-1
CSVAGQNYGYTF